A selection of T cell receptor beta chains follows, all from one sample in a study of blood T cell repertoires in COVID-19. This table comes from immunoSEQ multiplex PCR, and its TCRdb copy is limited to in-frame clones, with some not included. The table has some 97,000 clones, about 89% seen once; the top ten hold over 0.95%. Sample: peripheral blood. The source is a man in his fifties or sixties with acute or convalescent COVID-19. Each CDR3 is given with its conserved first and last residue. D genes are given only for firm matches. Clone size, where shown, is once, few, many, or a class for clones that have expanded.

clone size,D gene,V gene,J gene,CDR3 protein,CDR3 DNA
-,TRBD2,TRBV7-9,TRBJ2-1,CASSKTSGRAHEQFF,TGTGCCAGCAGCAAAACTAGCGGGAGGGCCCATGAGCAGTTCTTC
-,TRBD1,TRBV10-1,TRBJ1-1,CASSESGGTGSTEAFF,TGCGCCAGCAGTGAGTCGGGGGGGACAGGGAGCACTGAAGCTTTCTTT
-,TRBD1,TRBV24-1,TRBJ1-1,CATSSRGSLEAFF,TGTGCCACCAGTAGCAGGGGGTCCCTCGAAGCTTTCTTT
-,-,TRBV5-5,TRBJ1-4,CASSLRRATNEKLFF,TGTGCCAGCAGCTTACGCAGGGCCACTAATGAAAAACTGTTTTTT
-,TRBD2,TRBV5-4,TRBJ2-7,CASSSGGFPYEQYF,TGTGCCAGCAGCTCGGGAGGGTTCCCCTACGAGCAGTACTTC
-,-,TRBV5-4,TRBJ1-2,CASSPGSTDGYTF,TGTGCCAGCAGCCCCGGGTCAACGGATGGCTACACCTTC
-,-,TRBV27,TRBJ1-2,CASSLGQTYGYTF,TGTGCCAGCAGTTTAGGACAGACCTATGGCTACACCTTC
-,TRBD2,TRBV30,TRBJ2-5,CACQTSGGRQETQYF,TGTGCCTGCCAGACTAGCGGGGGACGCCAAGAGACCCAGTACTTC
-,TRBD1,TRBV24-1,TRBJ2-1,CATQGQGRNEQFF,TGTGCCACTCAAGGACAGGGTCGAAATGAGCAGTTCTTC
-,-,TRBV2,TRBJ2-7,CASSGKQLPPYEQYF,TGTGCCAGCAGCGGGAAACAGCTCCCTCCGTACGAGCAGTACTTC
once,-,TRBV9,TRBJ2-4,CASSAVGGSDIQYF,TGTGCCAGCAGTGCGGTAGGAGGGTCGGACATTCAGTACTTC
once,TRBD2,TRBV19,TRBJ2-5,CASSPGRDRETQYF,TGTGCCAGTAGTCCTGGGAGGGATCGAGAGACCCAGTACTTC
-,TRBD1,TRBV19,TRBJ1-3,CASTTGGIAGNTIYF,TGTGCCAGTACCACAGGGGGTATCGCTGGAAACACCATATATTTT
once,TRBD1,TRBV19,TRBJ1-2,CASSIAGGTYGYTF,TGTGCCAGTAGTATTGCAGGGGGCACCTATGGCTACACCTTC
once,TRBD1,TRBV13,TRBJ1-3,CASSLGPGGAGNTIYF,TGTGCCAGCAGCTTAGGGCCAGGGGGCGCTGGAAACACCATATATTTT
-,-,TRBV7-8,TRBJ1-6,CASSLGELPLHF,TGTGCCAGCAGCTTAGGGGAGTTACCCCTCCACTTT
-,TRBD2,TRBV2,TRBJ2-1,CASSSGTRPVGEQFF,TGTGCCAGCAGTTCCGGGACTAGACCCGTGGGTGAGCAGTTCTTC
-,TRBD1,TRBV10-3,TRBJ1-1,CAIGLDWTGEIGNTEAFF,TGTGCCATCGGGTTGGACTGGACAGGGGAGATCGGGAACACTGAAGCTTTCTTT
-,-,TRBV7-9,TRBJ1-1,CASNRPGDTEAFF,TGTGCCAGCAACCGGCCAGGTGATACTGAAGCTTTCTTT
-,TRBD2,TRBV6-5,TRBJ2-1,CASGLRGTNNEQFF,TGTGCCAGCGGGCTTCGCGGGACTAACAATGAGCAGTTCTTC
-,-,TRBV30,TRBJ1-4,CAWGAEKEKLFF,TGTGCCTGGGGTGCGGAAAAAGAAAAACTGTTTTTT
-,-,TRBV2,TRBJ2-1,CASSEGGAIQEQFF,TGTGCCAGCAGTGAGGGGGGAGCTATACAAGAGCAGTTCTTC
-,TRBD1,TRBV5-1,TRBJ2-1,CASSLSTGNHNEQFF,TGCGCCAGCAGCTTGTCGACAGGGAATCACAATGAGCAGTTCTTC